The 10 T cell receptor beta chains below were found in one sample sequenced in a study of beta chain features in type 1 diabetes. Whole-study findings and limits: Type 1 diabetes patients had TCRB CDR3s that were shorter (moderately but significantly so) in all four CD4+ subsets.

As every portion of the isolated RNA was reverse transcribed, the sequencing read expressed TCRB transcripts. Assay: immunoSEQ multiplex PCR; the TCRdb copy retains only in-frame clones and omits some. This table holds about 650,000 clones, around 11% found once. Their cognate antigens are unknown. The sample consisted of naive CD4+ T cells from blood. The receptors derive from a man aged 25 to 40 with type 1 diabetes.

Regarding this clone: The sample has other DNA sequences that encode this CDR3 too. This chain connects TRBV4-3 to TRBJ1-2; weak D call: TRBD1 (5 bases). Trimming removed 0 bases from V and 3 bases from J, with 11 bases in between. Per the germline V gene, CDR1 is LGHNA and CDR2 is YSLEER. The CDR3 is 15 residues long. The CDR3 reads CASSQEGRGDYGYTF. The CDR3 DNA reads as TGCGCCAGCAGCCAAGAGGGACGGGGGGACTATGGCTACACCTTC.

This sequence joins TRBV5-1 and TRBJ2-3; unclear D gene. V was cut by 0 bases and J by 4 bases, with 3 bases left in between. CDR1 is SGHRS and CDR2 is YFSETQ in the germline V gene. CDR3 length: 12 residues. The CDR3 nucleotides are TGCGCCAGCAGCTTGGTTTCAGATACGCAGTATTTT. This encodes CASSLVSDTQYF.

The chain uses TRBV18 and TRBJ2-1; 11 nucleotides agree with TRBD2. Germline trimming cut 3 bases from V and 9 bases from J; bases unmatched to any gene: 13. The CDR3 runs 17 residues. The germline CDR1 and CDR2 sequences are KGHSH and LQKENI. In DNA, the CDR3 is TGTGCCAGCTCACCGCCGGGCCTAGCGGGGGGTAGAGGTGAGCAGTTCTTC. This sequence encodes CASSPPGLAGGRGEQFF.

This clone came up a few times. The gene calls are TRBV10-3 and TRBJ2-7; possibly TRBD1 for D (6 bases). V gave up 2 bases and J gave up 3 bases, with 8 bases separating them. The CDR3 length is 13 residues. Germline V gene data show CDR1 as ENHRY and CDR2 as SYGVKD. CDR3 in amino acids: CAISERDIYEQYF. In DNA form, the CDR3 reads TGTGCCATCAGTGAGAGGGACATCTACGAGCAGTACTTC.

This clone was counted only a few times. The V call is TRBV2, the J call TRBJ1-2; no reliable D call. Germline CDR1 and CDR2: SNHLY and FYNNEI. Trimming removed 7 bases at V and 0 bases at J, with 12 bases between. This CDR3 region has 14 residues. CDR3 DNA sequence: TGTGCCAGCACCGAGCAGATCTCTAACTATGGCTACACCTTC. Translated, it gives CASTEQISNYGYTF.

This clone was found a few times. The rearrangement uses TRBV7-2 and TRBJ2-5; D is perhaps TRBD1 (5 bases). This CDR3 spans 14 amino acids. Germline loops: CDR1 SGHTA, CDR2 FQGNSA. Trimming pared 2 bases from V and 1 base from J, leaving 8 bases between. CDR3 loop: CASSLQRGQETQYF. The CDR3, as DNA: TGTGCCAGCAGCTTACAAAGGGGCCAAGAGACCCAGTACTTC.

The chain carries TRBV6-5 and TRBJ1-3, with D possibly TRBD1 on 5 matching bases. CDR3 size: 14 residues. V lost 4 bases and J lost 2, with 9 bases in between. CDR1 MNHEY and CDR2 SVGAGI come from the germline V gene. CDR3 bases: TGTGCCAGCAGTTCCCAGGGAGCTGGAAACACCATATATTTT. This translates into CASSSQGAGNTIYF.

The gene calls are TRBV28 and TRBJ2-7, with TRBD1 matching 8 bases. This CDR3 is built from 16 residues. The J segment lost 0 bases and the V segment lost 4 bases, leaving 8 bases of the junction unmatched. Germline V lookup: CDR1 MDHEN, CDR2 SYDVKM. The DNA of the CDR3 is TGTGCCAGCAGTTCCCGACAGGGGAGGCGCTCCTACGAGCAGTACTTC. Its protein product is CASSSRQGRRSYEQYF.

The rearrangement links TRBV28 to TRBJ2-1; either TRBD1 or TRBD2 may fit D (5 bases each). This CDR3 comprises 15 residues. The V gene's germline CDR1 is MDHEN and CDR2 SYDVKM. Trimming cost V 7 bases and J 0 bases, with 13 bases left between them. CDR3 sequence reads: CASILAGSSYNEQFF. The CDR3 DNA follows: TGTGCCAGCATATTAGCAGGGAGCTCCTACAATGAGCAGTTCTTC.

This clone was counted only a few times. The genes are TRBV6-6 and TRBJ1-1; D is ambiguous. This CDR3 is 15 amino acids long. The V gene's germline CDR1 is MNHNY and CDR2 SVGAGI (reference sequence). The V end lost 9 bases, the J end lost 1 base, and 18 bases lay between the germline ends. This CDR3 is CASSGSAGPNTEAFF. In DNA, the CDR3 is TGTGCCAGTAGTGGGTCCGCAGGCCCGAACACTGAAGCTTTCTTT.